Listed below are T cell receptor beta chains from one sample, sequenced in a study of control samples from healthy donors and cancer patients. Libraries were prepared by immunoSEQ multiplex PCR; TCRdb keeps only in-frame clonotypes and omits some of them. In the table there are roughly 130,000 clones, about 91% of which are singletons. Sequenced sample: blood. These receptors came from a man between 18 and 35 years old in good health. Each CDR3 is given with its conserved first and last residue. The D gene is left open where the match is weak. Clone size is shown for a subset of rows, as once, few, many or a class of expanded clone.

v_gene	abundance	d_gene	j_gene	CDR3nt	CDR3aa
TRBV15	-	TRBD1	TRBJ1-6	TGTGCCACCGCGACAGGGGGGAACTATAATTCACCCCTCCACTTT	CATATGGNYNSPLHF
TRBV4-1	-	-	TRBJ1-2	TGCGCCAGCAGCCGAAAGACCGCAGGGGATTCCTATGGCTACACCTTC	CASSRKTAGDSYGYTF
TRBV2	-	-	TRBJ2-7	TGTGCCAGCAGTGAAAATAGCTCCTACGAGCAGTACTTC	CASSENSSYEQYF
TRBV7-9	-	-	TRBJ1-1	TGTGCCAGCAGCTCCCGGACAGATACAAACACTGAAGCTTTCTTT	CASSSRTDTNTEAFF
TRBV4-1	-	TRBD1	TRBJ1-2	TGCGCCAGCAGCCGCACCACATATAGACAGGGGGAAGACTATGGCTACACCTTC	CASSRTTYRQGEDYGYTF
TRBV6-5	-	TRBD1	TRBJ1-5	TGTGCCAGCACTCTGGACAGGGTAAACAATCAGCCCCAGCATTTT	CASTLDRVNNQPQHF
TRBV27	-	TRBD2	TRBJ2-1	TGTGCCAGCAGTTTAGGGACTAGCGGGGGGGCGAATGAGCAGTTCTTC	CASSLGTSGGANEQFF
TRBV11-1	-	-	TRBJ1-1	TGTGCCAGCAGCTTATTTATGGAAAGACCAGACACTGAAGCTTTCTTT	CASSLFMERPDTEAFF
TRBV2	-	-	TRBJ2-3	TGTGCCAGCAGTTACCCGACAGACGGAACTAGCACAGATACGCAGTATTTT	CASSYPTDGTSTDTQYF
TRBV7-6	-	-	TRBJ2-2	TGTGCCGGGTCCACGAACACCGGGGAGCTGTTTTTT	CAGSTNTGELFF
TRBV6-1	-	-	TRBJ1-4	TGTGCCAGCAGTGAAGCGGAGGGGGGTAGCGAAAAACTGTTTTTT	CASSEAEGGSEKLFF
TRBV9	-	-	TRBJ1-5	TGTGCCAGCAGCCAAGACTCAGGGTCGTCTCAGCCCCAGCATTTT	CASSQDSGSSQPQHF
TRBV6-5	once	-	TRBJ2-7	TGTGCCAGCAGTACCCCATCCTTGGGCAACCACGAGCAGTACTTC	CASSTPSLGNHEQYF
TRBV6-5	once	TRBD1	TRBJ2-3	TGTGCCAGCAGTCTAAATCAGGGGGCAGATACGCAGTATTTT	CASSLNQGADTQYF
TRBV5-6	-	TRBD1	TRBJ1-5	TGTGCCAGCAGCATAGGGGACAGAGAATATAGCAATCAGCCCCAGCATTTT	CASSIGDREYSNQPQHF
TRBV27	-	-	TRBJ2-7	TGTGCCAGCAGTTTAGGCAGGACTGGCGAGCAGTACTTC	CASSLGRTGEQYF
TRBV23-1	few	-	TRBJ1-3	TGCGCCAGCAGAAGTAGGGGGTCTGGAAACACCATATATTTT	CASRSRGSGNTIYF
TRBV19	-	TRBD1	TRBJ1-6	TGTGCCAGTAGCCCTCCCCGGGACAGGGTGGCACCCCTCCACTTT	CASSPPRDRVAPLHF
TRBV19	-	TRBD1	TRBJ1-2	TGTGCCAGTAGTATCGGGACAGGAGTTGGCTACACCTTC	CASSIGTGVGYTF
TRBV6-4	-	TRBD1	TRBJ1-1	TGTGCCAGCAGTAGGGACAGGGGGGGATACACTGAAGCTTTCTTT	CASSRDRGGYTEAFF
TRBV19	-	-	TRBJ1-3	TGTGCCAGTAGTATCGGGTCAGGGGCTGGAAACACCATATATTTT	CASSIGSGAGNTIYF
TRBV5-4	-	-	TRBJ1-2	TGTGCCAGCAGTTTCGACAGCACAACCACCTATGGCTACACCTTC	CASSFDSTTTYGYTF
TRBV5-1	-	TRBD2	TRBJ2-1	TGCGCCAGCAGCTCGCCAATAGCGGGGGGGCTCTACAATGAGCAGTTCTTC	CASSSPIAGGLYNEQFF
TRBV9	few	-	TRBJ2-2	TGTGCCAGCAGCGTAGGCCCGAACACCGGGGAGCTGTTTTTT	CASSVGPNTGELFF
TRBV6-6	-	TRBD1	TRBJ2-5	TGTGCCAGCAGCCGACAGGGGGCTGGGACCCAGTACTTC	CASSRQGAGTQYF
TRBV7-2	-	TRBD1	TRBJ1-1	TGTGCCAGCAGCTTCTACAGGGGGCCGACTGAAGCTTTCTTT	CASSFYRGPTEAFF
TRBV15	-	-	TRBJ1-4	TGTGCCACCAGCAGAGATACCGCAACTAATGAAAAACTGTTTTTT	CATSRDTATNEKLFF
TRBV7-9	-	TRBD2	TRBJ2-7	TGTGCCAGCAGCTCGGGTCGACTAGCATCCTACGAGCAGTACTTC	CASSSGRLASYEQYF
TRBV19	-	TRBD1	TRBJ1-4	TGTGCCAGTAGTATTCCGGGACAGGGAGGCGAAAAACTGTTTTTT	CASSIPGQGGEKLFF
TRBV5-1	once	-	TRBJ2-5	TGCGCCAGCAGCTGGCTTGACGGCCAAGAGACCCAGTACTTC	CASSWLDGQETQYF
TRBV6-5	-	-	TRBJ1-2	TGTGCCAGCAGTTACTCCCCCGGGGGCTACACCTTC	CASSYSPGGYTF
TRBV13	-	TRBD2	TRBJ2-1	TGTGCCAGCAGCATAGATACAGGACTAGCGGGGGTACAGTTCTTC	CASSIDTGLAGVQFF
TRBV5-6	-	-	TRBJ1-2	TGTGCCAGCAGCCGGGACGGTAGGGGTGACGGCTACACCTTC	CASSRDGRGDGYTF
TRBV28	-	-	TRBJ2-3	TGTGCCAGCAGTTACGCCAGTTTAATCGATCGAAGCACAGATACGCAGTATTTT	CASSYASLIDRSTDTQYF
TRBV6-5	-	-	TRBJ1-2	TGTGCCAGCAGTTACAGGCTGGGGGCGGGTAGCTATGGCTACACCTTC	CASSYRLGAGSYGYTF
TRBV5-1	-	TRBD1	TRBJ2-7	TGCGCCAGCAGCATGGGACAGGCAGGCGAGCAGTACTTC	CASSMGQAGEQYF
TRBV27	-	-	TRBJ1-5	TGTGCCAGCAGTCTGAAGTCACAGTATCAGCCCCAGCATTTT	CASSLKSQYQPQHF
TRBV10-2	-	-	TRBJ1-3	TGCGCCAGCAGTGAGTCTGCAGGGTGGGACACCATATATTTT	CASSESAGWDTIYF
TRBV5-1	-	-	TRBJ1-1	TGCGCCAGCAGCACACAAGGGGGTGGAAATACTGAAGCTTTCTTT	CASSTQGGGNTEAFF
TRBV5-1	-	-	TRBJ2-7	TGCGCCAGCAGCTGGTACAGGAGGAATTCCTACGAGCAGTACTTC	CASSWYRRNSYEQYF
TRBV18	-	-	TRBJ2-7	TGTGCCAGCTCACCTATCCGGGACGGCTCCTACGAGCAGTACTTC	CASSPIRDGSYEQYF
TRBV9	few	TRBD1	TRBJ1-1	TGTGCCAGCAGCCCCGGACAGGGGAGCGCTGAAGCTTTCTTT	CASSPGQGSAEAFF
TRBV19	-	-	TRBJ1-1	TGTGCCAGTCGGGACTTCACTGAAGCTTTCTTT	CASRDFTEAFF
TRBV7-9	-	-	TRBJ2-1	TGTGCCAGCAGCCCTAGCAATGAGCAGTTCTTC	CASSPSNEQFF
TRBV28	-	-	TRBJ1-1	TGTGCCACCAGGGTGATTAGGGGATGGGCCACTGAAGCTTTCTTT	CATRVIRGWATEAFF
TRBV5-5	few	-	TRBJ1-4	TGTGCCAGCAGCTTGGACCAGAATAATGAAAAACTGTTTTTT	CASSLDQNNEKLFF
TRBV10-1	-	TRBD1	TRBJ2-1	TGCGCCAGCAGTGAGGCACAGGGGGCAAATTCTGAGCAGTTCTTC	CASSEAQGANSEQFF
TRBV4-2	-	TRBD1	TRBJ1-2	TGTGCCAGCAGCCATGAAACAGGGGGCAATGGCTACACCTTC	CASSHETGGNGYTF
TRBV27	-	-	TRBJ1-5	TGTGCCAGCAGTCCTATCCTTCGAGGCTTCTTTAAGGCCCAGCATTTT	CASSPILRGFFKAQHF
TRBV7-9	-	TRBD1	TRBJ1-2	TGTGCCAGCAGCTTAGATTTCCCAGGGGGAGACTATGGCTACACCTTC	CASSLDFPGGDYGYTF
TRBV6-5	-	TRBD1	TRBJ2-7	TGTGCCAGCAGTTCCGACAGGGGTTACGAGCAGTACTTC	CASSSDRGYEQYF
TRBV5-6	few	TRBD1	TRBJ1-5	TGTGCCAGCAGCTTGGGACAGGGGTACAATCAGCCCCAGCATTTT	CASSLGQGYNQPQHF
TRBV6-5	-	TRBD1	TRBJ1-3	TGTGCCAGCAGTTCCCCGGGACAGGGGGCAGGGAACACCATATATTTT	CASSSPGQGAGNTIYF
TRBV5-5	few	TRBD1	TRBJ2-7	TGTGCCAGCAGCTCCTGGCCCCGGACAGGAAGTTCCGAGCAGTACTTC	CASSSWPRTGSSEQYF
TRBV27	-	-	TRBJ1-6	TGTGCCAGCAGTGCCGGAAGAACGGCCCTCCACTTT	CASSAGRTALHF
TRBV12-3/TRBV12-4	-	-	TRBJ2-7	TGTGCCAGCAGTTTACTACAGGCCTACGAGCAGTACTTC	CASSLLQAYEQYF
TRBV11-2	once	-	TRBJ2-5	TGTGCCAGCAGCTGGCGGGAGACCCAGTACTTC	CASSWRETQYF
TRBV7-9	-	-	TRBJ1-3	TGTGCCAGCAGCTTAACCGGAAACACCATATATTTT	CASSLTGNTIYF
TRBV11-3	-	-	TRBJ2-1	TGTGCCAGCAGCTTATCCACAGGGTCCAAATACAATGAGCAGTTCTTC	CASSLSTGSKYNEQFF
TRBV9	-	TRBD1	TRBJ1-2	TGTGCCAGCAGCCCCAGGACAGGGGGTGGCTACACCTTC	CASSPRTGGGYTF